This TCR beta chain was profiled in a study of blood T cell repertoires in COVID-19. Background on the study: Sites in the United States, Italy and Spain provided acute and convalescent COVID-19 samples. The analysed material was cDNA or gDNA that came from T cells, B-cell-depleted T cells, or PBMCs.

V lost 8 bases to trimming and J lost 5 bases; unmatched junction nucleotides: 10. The CDR3 covers 14 residues. Germline CDR1 is SQVTM and CDR2 is ANQGSEA. As originally analysed: Amplification of reference gene primers was used by the study to estimate nucleated cell counts. Only in-frame clones appear in the TCRdb table, and some are missing; sequencing was by immunoSEQ multiplex PCR. V and J calls and clone size follow that table, whereas D and trimming were derived from the DNA. The sample holds around 99,000 clones, 84% seen once. Sequenced sample: peripheral blood. The chain has TRBV29-1 and TRBJ2-1, with 9 bases fitting TRBD2. This clonotype originated in an elderly woman with active or convalescent COVID-19. The CDR3 DNA reads TGCAGCTCCTCCTTAGCGGGAGTGAACAATGAGCAGTTCTTC. Residues: CSSSLAGVNNEQFF.